A selection of T cell receptor beta chains follows, all from one sample in a study of neurological immune-mediated disorders. TCRdb re-derived calls from the 5' RACE reads in MiXCR, one entry per CDR3 protein. The sample includes about 80,000 distinct CDR3 sequences, less than 5.5% of them seen just once. The sequencing input was PBMCs. The receptors were sampled from a woman younger than 45 with multiple sclerosis. Both conserved end residues are part of each CDR3. D genes are given only for firm matches. For some rows the clone size is stated as once, few or many, or as a class when expanded; others skip it.

size,J,V,D,CDR3,DNA
many,TRBJ2-3,TRBV20-1,TRBD2,CSAATLAGYSTDTQYF,TGCAGTGCTGCGACCCTAGCGGGGTATAGCACAGATACGCAGTATTTT
many,TRBJ2-5,TRBV7-3,.,CASSLIAGSPGDGTQYF,TGTGCCAGCAGCTTAATCGCGGGATCACCTGGGGATGGGACCCAGTACTTC
many,TRBJ1-5,TRBV5-1,.,CASSPGNTNSNQPQHF,TGCGCCAGCAGCCCGGGGAATACTAATAGCAATCAGCCCCAGCATTTT
many,TRBJ1-2,TRBV25-1,.,CASEGASGDSNYGYTF,TGTGCCAGCGAAGGAGCGTCCGGAGATTCGAACTATGGCTACACCTTC
few,TRBJ2-2,TRBV12-3/TRBV12-4,.,CASSLRGAGTGELFF,TGTGCCAGCAGTTTAAGGGGGGCCGGCACCGGGGAGCTGTTTTTT
many,TRBJ2-1,TRBV20-1,TRBD2,CSARIAGSSYNEQFF,TGCAGTGCTAGAATAGCGGGGAGCTCCTACAATGAGCAGTTCTTC
many,TRBJ2-6,TRBV9,.,CASSVRRGTGANVLTF,TGTGCCAGCAGCGTACGTAGGGGGACTGGGGCCAACGTCCTGACTTTC
many,TRBJ2-7,TRBV4-1,.,CASSQDSGASYEQYF,TGCGCCAGCAGCCAGGATTCCGGGGCCTCCTACGAGCAGTACTTC
many,TRBJ1-1,TRBV12-3/TRBV12-4,.,CASRQKGGLNTEAFF,TGTGCCAGCAGGCAAAAAGGGGGACTGAACACTGAAGCTTTCTTT
many,TRBJ2-1,TRBV15,.,CATSLAGRQSDEQFF,TGTGCCACCAGCCTAGCTGGCCGCCAGTCCGATGAGCAGTTCTTC
.,TRBJ2-1,TRBV30,TRBD1,CAWNPGTAVGF,TGTGCCTGGAATCCCGGGACAGCCGTGGGCTTC
.,TRBJ2-1,TRBV11-3,TRBD2,CASSLDSGRSYNEQFF,TGTGCCAGCAGCTTAGACAGCGGGAGGTCCTACAATGAGCAGTTCTTC
many,TRBJ1-1,TRBV20-1,TRBD1,CSASTHRGPGLPEAFF,TGCAGTGCTAGTACCCACAGGGGTCCCGGCTTGCCTGAAGCTTTCTTT
many,TRBJ2-4,TRBV27,TRBD1,CASSPTGGTKNIQYF,TGTGCCAGCAGTCCTACAGGGGGAACCAAAAACATTCAGTACTTC
few,TRBJ2-1,TRBV14,TRBD2,CASSHRLTSEKSYNEQFF,TGTGCCAGCAGCCACCGGCTGACTAGCGAAAAATCCTACAATGAGCAGTTCTTC
.,TRBJ2-2,TRBV3-1,TRBD1,CASSSRTGGTENTGELFF,TGTGCCAGCAGCTCCCGGACAGGGGGAACCGAGAACACCGGGGAGCTGTTTTTT
many,TRBJ2-3,TRBV7-9,TRBD2,CASSFLAGSTDTQYF,TGTGCCAGCAGCTTTCTAGCGGGAAGCACAGATACGCAGTATTTT
.,TRBJ2-7,TRBV2,.,CASSPDSGYEQYF,TGTGCCAGCAGCCCCGACAGCGGCTACGAGCAGTACTTC
many,TRBJ2-1,TRBV9,TRBD2,CASSVGETSDDEQFF,TGTGCCAGCAGCGTAGGGGAGACTAGCGACGATGAGCAGTTCTTC
many,TRBJ2-7,TRBV7-9,.,CASSFAGLAYEQYF,TGTGCCAGCAGCTTTGCTGGGTTGGCCTACGAGCAGTACTTC
many,TRBJ1-4,TRBV5-1,.,CASSEGPGRGNEKLFF,TGCGCCAGCAGCGAGGGACCTGGGAGGGGTAATGAAAAACTGTTTTTT
many,TRBJ2-5,TRBV12-3/TRBV12-4,TRBD2,CASSLGGLAGRETQYF,TGTGCCAGCAGTTTAGGAGGGCTAGCGGGTAGAGAGACCCAGTACTTC
many,TRBJ2-1,TRBV12-3/TRBV12-4,.,CASGRTAYNEQFF,TGTGCCAGCGGGAGGACGGCCTACAATGAGCAGTTCTTC
many,TRBJ2-7,TRBV5-1,.,CASSSHVSNLGRYEQYF,TGCGCCAGCAGCTCTCACGTTAGTAACCTTGGTCGGTACGAGCAGTACTTC
.,TRBJ2-1,TRBV7-6,TRBD2,CASSASGSSYNEQFF,TGTGCCAGCAGCGCGAGCGGGAGCTCCTACAATGAGCAGTTCTTC
many,TRBJ1-4,TRBV20-1,TRBD1,CSARAATGEKLFF,TGCAGTGCTAGAGCCGCGACAGGGGAAAAACTGTTTTTT
many,TRBJ1-3,TRBV20-1,.,CSAREGMQGNTIYF,TGCAGTGCTAGAGAGGGGATGCAAGGAAACACCATATATTTT
many,TRBJ2-1,TRBV5-6,TRBD1,CASSLGGQGGYYNEQFF,TGTGCCAGCAGCTTGGGCGGACAGGGGGGATACTACAATGAGCAGTTCTTC
few,TRBJ2-1,TRBV20-1,.,CSARHTNEQFF,TGCAGTGCTAGGCATACCAATGAGCAGTTCTTC
many,TRBJ2-1,TRBV4-2,.,CASSPTTTRSSYNEQFF,TGTGCCAGCAGCCCCACCACGACCAGGAGCTCCTACAATGAGCAGTTCTTC
many,TRBJ2-5,TRBV20-1,TRBD1,CSARLPGGLRETQYF,TGCAGTGCTAGGTTGCCAGGGGGTCTGAGGGAGACCCAGTACTTC
many,TRBJ1-2,TRBV6-5,TRBD1,CASRVPGQGVYGYTF,TGTGCCAGCAGAGTCCCGGGACAGGGGGTCTATGGCTACACCTTC
.,TRBJ2-1,TRBV20-1,TRBD2,CSARDQGSGRGNEQFF,TGCAGTGCTAGAGATCAGGGTAGCGGGAGGGGAAATGAGCAGTTCTTC
few,TRBJ2-5,TRBV24-1,TRBD1,CATSDHGTGFETQYF,TGTGCCACCAGTGACCACGGGACAGGGTTCGAGACCCAGTACTTC
many,TRBJ1-5,TRBV5-5,TRBD1,CASSLHGQGSQPQHF,TGTGCCAGCAGCCTTCACGGACAGGGCAGTCAGCCCCAGCATTTT
few,TRBJ2-1,TRBV20-1,TRBD1,CSAGDRGGRNEQFF,TGCAGTGCTGGAGACAGGGGAGGTCGCAATGAGCAGTTCTTC
.,TRBJ1-1,TRBV5-1,TRBD1,CASRPLGTVNTEAFF,TGCGCCAGCCGCCCTCTGGGGACAGTTAACACTGAAGCTTTCTTT
many,TRBJ2-2,TRBV5-1,TRBD1,CASSLQGIAGELFF,TGCGCCAGCAGCTTACAGGGGATTGCCGGGGAGCTGTTTTTT
many,TRBJ2-1,TRBV9,TRBD2,CASSVDPSGRMGNEQFF,TGTGCCAGCAGCGTAGATCCTAGCGGGAGGATGGGGAATGAGCAGTTCTTC
few,TRBJ2-3,TRBV7-2,TRBD2,CASSLRPAGGPGNTQYF,TGTGCCAGCAGCTTAAGGCCGGCGGGGGGGCCGGGGAATACGCAGTATTTT
many,TRBJ1-1,TRBV20-1,.,CSAFLLGGNTEAFF,TGCAGTGCTTTTCTACTCGGGGGGAACACTGAAGCTTTCTTT
many,TRBJ1-1,TRBV6-1,.,CASSEVVGRGTEAFF,TGTGCCAGCAGTGAAGTAGTGGGACGGGGAACTGAAGCTTTCTTT
many,TRBJ2-5,TRBV10-2,.,CASSDTLRVLGETQYF,TGCGCCAGCAGTGATACCCTCAGGGTTTTGGGAGAGACCCAGTACTTC
many,TRBJ1-2,TRBV12-3/TRBV12-4,.,CASSPVLGGGYTF,TGTGCCAGCAGTCCCGTCCTCGGCGGGGGCTACACCTTC
many,TRBJ1-1,TRBV12-3/TRBV12-4,.,CASSQWKNTEAFF,TGTGCCAGCAGTCAATGGAAAAACACTGAAGCTTTCTTT
many,TRBJ2-2,TRBV5-1,.,CASSVSTGPGELFF,TGCGCCAGCAGCGTATCCACAGGGCCGGGGGAGCTGTTTTTT
many,TRBJ2-5,TRBV29-1,.,CSVSGVRETQYF,TGCAGCGTTAGTGGGGTGAGGGAGACCCAGTACTTC
many,TRBJ2-4,TRBV5-1,.,CASSLRGMAKNIQYF,TGCGCCAGCAGCTTGCGGGGGATGGCCAAAAACATTCAGTACTTC
many,TRBJ2-7,TRBV4-1,TRBD2,CASSPNPGTSGSYEQYF,TGCGCCAGCAGCCCCAACCCCGGGACTAGCGGGAGCTACGAGCAGTACTTC
.,TRBJ2-3,TRBV10-3,.,CAISESTGDTDTQYF,TGTGCCATCAGTGAGTCGACAGGAGACACAGATACGCAGTATTTT
few,TRBJ1-3,TRBV5-1,TRBD1,CASSLGQGGKNIYF,TGCGCCAGCAGCTTGGGACAGGGAGGAAAAAACATATATTTT
many,TRBJ2-3,TRBV7-2,.,CASSAEPGVGTQYF,TGTGCCAGCAGCGCGGAACCCGGGGTGGGTACGCAGTATTTT
many,TRBJ2-2,TRBV5-1,.,CASSFVRGNTGELFF,TGCGCCAGCAGCTTCGTCAGGGGAAACACCGGGGAGCTGTTTTTT